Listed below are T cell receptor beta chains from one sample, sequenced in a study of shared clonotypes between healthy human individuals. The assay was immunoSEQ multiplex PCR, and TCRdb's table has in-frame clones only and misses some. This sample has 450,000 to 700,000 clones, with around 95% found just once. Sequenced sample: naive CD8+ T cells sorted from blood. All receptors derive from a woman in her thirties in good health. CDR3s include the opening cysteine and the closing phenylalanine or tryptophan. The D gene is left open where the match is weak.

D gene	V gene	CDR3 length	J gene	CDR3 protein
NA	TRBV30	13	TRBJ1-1	CAWSWAGTSVAFF
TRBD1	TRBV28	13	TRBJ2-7	CASRPTGVDEQYF
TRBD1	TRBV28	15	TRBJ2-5	CASSLTGGPYEDQYF
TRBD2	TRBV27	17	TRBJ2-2	CASSPSQGTSGMGELFF
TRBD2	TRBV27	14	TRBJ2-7	CASSYWEGSYEQYF
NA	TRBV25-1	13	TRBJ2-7	CASSSALGYEQYF
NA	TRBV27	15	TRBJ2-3	CASSSPDLVRFTQYF
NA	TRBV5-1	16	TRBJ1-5	CASSLGTDDSNQPQHF
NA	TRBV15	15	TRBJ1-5	CATSRVGGSDQPQHF
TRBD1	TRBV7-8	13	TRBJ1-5	CASSSDRAQPQHF
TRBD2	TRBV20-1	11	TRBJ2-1	CSAHPSGEQFF
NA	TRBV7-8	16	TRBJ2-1	CASSLGPGPGGDEQFF
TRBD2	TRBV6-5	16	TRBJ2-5	CASSYGRLAGEETQYF
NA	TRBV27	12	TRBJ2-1	CASSFLSGEQFF
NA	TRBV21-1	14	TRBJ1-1	CASSGDSQNTEAFF
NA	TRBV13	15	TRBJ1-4	CASSLAGATNEKLFF
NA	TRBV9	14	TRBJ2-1	CASSEGDPAYEQFF
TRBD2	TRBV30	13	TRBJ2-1	CAWMVAGGYEQFF
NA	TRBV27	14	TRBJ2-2	CASSSGQNTGELFF
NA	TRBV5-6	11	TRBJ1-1	CASSFLTEAFF
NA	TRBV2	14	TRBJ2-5	CATSQRGWGETQYF
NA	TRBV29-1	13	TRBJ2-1	CSVETGHQLGQFF
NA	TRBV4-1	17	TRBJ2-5	CASSQSAARRGGETQYF
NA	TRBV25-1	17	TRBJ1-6	CASSESTVLMYNSPLHF